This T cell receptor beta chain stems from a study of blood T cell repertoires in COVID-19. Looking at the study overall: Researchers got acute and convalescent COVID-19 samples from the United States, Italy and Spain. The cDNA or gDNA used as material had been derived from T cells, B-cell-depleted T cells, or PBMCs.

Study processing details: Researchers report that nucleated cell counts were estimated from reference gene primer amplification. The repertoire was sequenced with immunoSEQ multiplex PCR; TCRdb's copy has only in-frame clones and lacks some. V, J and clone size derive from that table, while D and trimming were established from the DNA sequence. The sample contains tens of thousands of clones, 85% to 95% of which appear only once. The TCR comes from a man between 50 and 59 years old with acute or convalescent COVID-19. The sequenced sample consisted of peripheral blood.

The CDR3 is CASSQDRDQPQHF. The DNA for the CDR3 is TGCGCCAGCAGCCAGGACAGGGATCAGCCCCAGCATTTT. The chain uses TRBV4-3 and TRBJ1-5; 8 bases map to TRBD1. This CDR3 region has 13 residues. The V segment lost 3 bases and the J segment 5 bases; nucleotides outside the gene matches: 0. In germline, CDR1 is LGHNA, CDR2 YSLEER.